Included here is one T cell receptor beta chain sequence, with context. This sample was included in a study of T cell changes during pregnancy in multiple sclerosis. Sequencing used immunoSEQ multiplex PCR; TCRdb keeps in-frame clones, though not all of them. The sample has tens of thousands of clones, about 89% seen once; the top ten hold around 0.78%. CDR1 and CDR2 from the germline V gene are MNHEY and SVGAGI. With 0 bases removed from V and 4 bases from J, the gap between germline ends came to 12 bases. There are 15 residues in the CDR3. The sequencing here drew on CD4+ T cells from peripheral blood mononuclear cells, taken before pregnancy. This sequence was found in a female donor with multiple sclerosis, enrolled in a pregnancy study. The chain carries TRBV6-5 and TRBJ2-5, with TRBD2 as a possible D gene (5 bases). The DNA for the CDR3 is TGTGCCAGCAGTTACTCGAGGGCTACCATAGAGACCCAGTACTTC. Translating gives CASSYSRATIETQYF.